The 8 T cell receptor beta chains below come from one sample, sequenced in a study of CD8+ T cells in alopecia areata. Investigators isolated RNA and reverse transcribed it into cDNA to act as the sequencing template. Sequencing was performed with immunoSEQ multiplex PCR; in TCRdb, only in-frame clones are kept and a portion is missing. There are 110,000 to 150,000 clones in the sample; about 47% occur only once, and 0.99% lies in the top ten. The specimen comprised CD4+ T cells sorted from blood, sampled at week 0. These receptors were collected from a human donor with alopecia areata.

This clone appeared a single time. The chain uses TRBV7-2 and TRBJ2-1; 8 nucleotides agree with TRBD2. The CDR3 runs 16 residues. The V gene end was trimmed by 2 bases and the J gene end by 4 bases; junction bases not matched to a gene: 7. Germline V gives CDR1 SGHTA, CDR2 FQGNSA. The CDR3, as DNA: TGTGCCAGCAGCTTAATAGGGCTAGCGGGTTACAATGAGCAGTTCTTC. Translated, it gives CASSLIGLAGYNEQFF.

J is TRBJ2-5 and V is TRBV10-3, with no clear D. CDR3 length equals 14 residues. Germline V lookup: CDR1 ENHRY, CDR2 SYGVKD. Trimming left V 3 bases short and J 7 bases short, with 15 bases between. In nucleotides, the CDR3 is TGTGCCATCAGTGATGGGCTCGATTCGGGGACCCAGTACTTC. Translated: CAISDGLDSGTQYF.

This clone came up a few times. The chain recombines TRBV5-1 with TRBJ2-5; the D gene is possibly TRBD2 (5 bases). Near its end, the DNA agrees better with TRBJ2-7, so the J call may be wrong. The CDR3 is made up of 11 amino acids. The germline CDR1 and CDR2 sequences are SGHRS and YFSETQ. CDR3 sequence (DNA): TGCGCCAGCAGAGGGAGCTACGAGCAGTACTTC. Its translation is CASRGSYEQYF.

V gene TRBV7-6 combines with J gene TRBJ1-1; 9 bases match TRBD1. V lost 1 base to trimming and J lost 3 bases; unmatched junction nucleotides: 3. The CDR3 is 15 residues long. CDR1 SGHVS and CDR2 FNYEAQ come from the germline V gene. Here the CDR3 DNA reads TGTGCCAGCAGCTTAGGACAGGGGGAGGACACTGAAGCTTTCTTT. Protein: CASSLGQGEDTEAFF.

This clone was observed once. The chain has TRBV29-1 and TRBJ2-2, with 14 bases fitting TRBD2. The ends lost 4 bases at V and 6 bases at J; junction bases unmatched: 7. Germline V gene lookup returns CDR1 SQVTM and CDR2 ANQGSEA. This CDR3 region has 16 residues. CDR3 protein: CSVADGTSGSAGELFF. CDR3 DNA sequence: TGCAGCGTTGCTGACGGGACTAGCGGGAGCGCCGGGGAGCTGTTTTTT.

This chain joins TRBV7-2 and TRBJ2-4, with D maybe TRBD2 (6 bases). This CDR3 spans 15 amino acids. Per germline, CDR1 SGHTA and CDR2 FQGNSA. V lost 4 bases and J lost 3, with 13 bases in between. The CDR3 bases are TGTGCCAGCAGCTCGCCCGGGACTTACAAAAACATTCAGTACTTC. The encoded protein is CASSSPGTYKNIQYF.

As DNA, the CDR3 is TGTGCCAGTAGTACCACCCGAGGGGTTGGCACTGAAGCTTTCTTT. It translates to CASSTTRGVGTEAFF. The J gene is TRBJ1-1, the V gene TRBV19; weak D call: TRBD1 (5 bases). The germline V and J ends were trimmed by 4 bases and 4 bases, with 16 bases remaining between them. The germline V gene encodes CDR1 LNHDA and CDR2 SQIVND (reference sequence). CDR3 length: 15 amino acids. Supplemented by reference TRBV19 and TRBJ1-1, the full variable domain reads DGGITQSPKYLFRKEGQNVTLSCEQNLNHDAMYWYRQDPGQGLRLIYYSQIVNDFQKGDIAEGYSVSREKKESFPLTVTSAQKNPTAFYLCASSTTRGVGTEAFFGQGTRLTVV.

V usage is TRBV7-2 and J usage is TRBJ2-3; TRBD2 matches at 10 bases. From germline, CDR1 is SGHTA and CDR2 FQGNSA. J was trimmed by 6 bases and V by 5 bases; bases with no gene match: 5. The CDR3 totals 14 residues. The CDR3 DNA is TGTGCCAGCAGCCCTCCGGGACTAGCGGATACGCAGTATTTT. Amino acid sequence: CASSPPGLADTQYF.